This T cell receptor beta chain is from a study of blood T cells in healthy people across ages. Study findings and constraints: More naive CD4+ cells and higher diversity were found in long-lived than in aged donors.

Alongside a J-beta primer mix, a sample-barcoded 5' primer served in a second PCR lasting roughly 7 to 11 cycles. TCRdb re-derived calls from the 5' RACE reads in MiXCR, one entry per CDR3 protein. The sample yields roughly 700,000 distinct CDR3 sequences, about 32% seen once. With regard to this clonotype: Antigen specificity is unknown.

Sequenced material: blood. The receptor was isolated from an elderly woman in good health.

CDR3 bases: TGCAGTGCTCCTGACCTAAGCGGGGCTTTCTTT. Amino acid sequence: CSAPDLSGAFF. The J gene is TRBJ1-1, the V gene TRBV20-1; the D is unclear. The CDR3 has 11 residues. V was clipped by 5 bases and J by 11 bases, with 15 bases between them. The germline V gene encodes CDR1 DFQATT and CDR2 SNEGSKA (reference sequence).